Described below is a single TCR beta chain sequence and its context. What it recognizes is unknown. The CDR3 length is 15 residues. Per germline, CDR1 SGHNT and CDR2 YENEEA. The V end was cut by 4 bases, the J end by 7 bases, with 17 bases between. The data are from a study of OX40 agonist ivuxolimab in advanced cancers. The wider study: The diagnoses of dose-escalation patients were hepatocellular carcinoma, melanoma, renal cell or head and neck cancer. Overall study results and limits: Expanded clones were, on average, more numerous in CD8+ T cells than in CD4+. Also present in some nonresponders was a low level of normalized T-cell clonal expansion.

The method was immunoSEQ multiplex PCR; TCRdb's version includes in-frame clones alone and lacks a portion of them. The sample holds around 62,000 clones; more than 65% are singletons and the top ten take roughly 5.8%. The cohort excluded patients with autoimmune disease history or systemic immunosuppression. The rearrangement links TRBV11-3 to TRBJ2-1, with D possibly called TRBD1 or TRBD2 (5 bases each). The sequences come from CD4+ or CD8+ T cells sorted from blood, collected in a trial of the OX40 agonist ivuxolimab. This clonotype was obtained from an adult with an advanced solid tumor such as melanoma, head and neck, liver or kidney cancer. The CDR3 DNA reads as TGTGCCAGCAGCTCCGGGACCCAACGATTTAATGAGCAGTTCTTC. Translation: CASSSGTQRFNEQFF. Complete variable domain (other parts from reference TRBV11-3 and TRBJ2-1): EAGVVQSPRYKIIEKKQPVAFWCNPISGHNTLYWYLQNLGQGPELLIRYENEEAVDDSQLPKDRFSAERLKGVDSTLKIQPAELGDSAVYLCASSSGTQRFNEQFFGPGTRLTVL.